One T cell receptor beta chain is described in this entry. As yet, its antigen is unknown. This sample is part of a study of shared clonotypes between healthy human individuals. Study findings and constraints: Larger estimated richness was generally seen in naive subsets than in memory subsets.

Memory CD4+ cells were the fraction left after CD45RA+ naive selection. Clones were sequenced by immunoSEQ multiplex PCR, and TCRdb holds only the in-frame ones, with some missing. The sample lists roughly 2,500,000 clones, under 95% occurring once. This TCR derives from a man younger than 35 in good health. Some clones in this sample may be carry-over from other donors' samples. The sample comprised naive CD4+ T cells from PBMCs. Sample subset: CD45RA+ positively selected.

In DNA form, the CDR3 reads TGTGCCATCAGTGAACGGGCCCGGCGTGGGAGCACTGAAGCTTTCTTT. As protein: CAISERARRGSTEAFF. The genes are TRBV10-3 and TRBJ1-1; D gene ambiguous. This CDR3 contains 16 residues. Germline values: CDR1 ENHRY, CDR2 SYGVKD. Trimming removed 3 bases at V and 4 bases at J, with 18 bases between.